Reported below is one T cell receptor (beta chain). This clone was seen only a few times. The target of this receptor is not known. Base-call qualities are not available, and no considerably larger clone is one nucleotide away. The data were taken from a study of PD-1 blockade in classical Hodgkin lymphoma (dated by TCRdb to about 2020). Some background on the complete study: Nivolumab dosing was 3 mg/kg intravenously every 2 weeks, continuing until either disease progression or unacceptable toxicity. To define a peripheral blood immune signature of response to PD-1 blockade in classical Hodgkin lymphoma, the study combined TCR beta sequencing with CyTOF.

What the time point label conveys for this sample: cycle 2 day 1 (C2D1) of nivolumab. Relapse after autologous stem cell transplantation had occurred in all trial patients, and cohorts A, B and C were distinguished by prior brentuximab vedotin exposure. The trial cohort included more than 55 patients with relapsed/refractory classical Hodgkin lymphoma, and each patient had a best overall response of complete response, partial response or progressive disease. In the multi-cohort phase II CheckMate 205 trial, trial patients received single-agent nivolumab. An independent review committee assessed best overall response by applying the 2007 International Working Group response criteria. Trial PBMCs were collected just before the start of nivolumab (C1D1) and during therapy at cycle 2 day 1 and cycle 4 day 1. After peripheral blood was drawn into 8 mL Vacutainer Cell Preparation Tubes, PBMCs were isolated by centrifugation and then cryopreserved.

Broader findings and caveats from the paper: Lower diversity was seen in patients whose nivolumab began less than 1 year after ASCT, and these patients were left out of later analyses so that immune reconstitution would not confound the results. Among trial patients, those achieving complete response had baseline diversity similar to that of newly diagnosed patients, while diversity was significantly lower in partial responders and progressors. Baseline TCR diversity was reported to be lower in newly diagnosed patients than in healthy donors, and even lower in relapsed/refractory patients. CD4+ but not CD8+ TCR diversity rose significantly by C4D1 (p=0.0027 vs p=0.16), most apparent in complete responders (p=0.02). The study was restricted to a single clinical trial cohort, and the causes of repertoire differences, possibly disease activity or prior therapy, were left undefined.

Genomic DNA was isolated using the Qiagen DNeasy kit from unsorted PBMCs as well as from negatively selected CD4+ and CD8+ fractions. TCR beta CDR3 regions were subjected to amplification by immunoSEQ multiplex PCR with primers that anneal to V and J segments. Amplification bias was minimized using a synthetic immune receptor repertoire, and residual bias was removed computationally after sequencing. The original methods were these. Repertoire diversity was quantified as the Shannon entropy index using custom Python scripts. Unsorted, CD4+ and CD8+ repertoires were analyzed separately, except in combined analyses where CD4+ and CD8+ sequences were merged in silico. Clonal expansion was defined as at least a 2-fold frequency increase after treatment relative to C1D1, with a pseudocount of 0.5 for undetected baseline clones. Singleton clones were defined as clones with 0 or 1 copy at C1D1, and non-singleton clones were defined as clones with 2 or more copies. Clones expanded in unsorted samples were assigned a CD4+, CD8+ or unknown annotation through matching of protein sequences in sorted samples from the same patient. Wilcoxon tests on paired samples were used to test diversity changes from C1D1 to C4D1. What TCRdb holds here is the immuneACCESS table cut down to in-frame rearrangements. Part of the clones is not present; checked against another copy, under half of the missing clones reflect an unresolved V gene, and the others are unexplained. V, J and clone size derive from that table, while D and trimming were established from the DNA sequence. This sample is represented by over 25,000 clones; around 84% of them were singletons. Around 32% of the sample lies in the top ten.

CDR1 LNHDA and CDR2 SQIVND are derived from the germline V gene (reference sequence). Cut back by 5 bases and 8 bases, the V and J ends lie 21 bases apart. From its cysteine to its phenylalanine, the CDR3 spans 16 amino acids. Only CDR3 DNA is held: 48 bases, read in frame from base 1. The rearranged chain carries TRBV19 and TRBJ1-4, with no confidently assigned D gene. The clonotype comes from a human donor with classical Hodgkin lymphoma. Source: peripheral blood mononuclear cells (PBMCs), taken before the second cycle of nivolumab. The CDR3 protein is CASSSPRDGDNEKLFF. The DNA sequence follows: TGTGCCAGTAGTTCACCACGCGATGGAGACAACGAAAAACTGTTTTTT.